This TCR beta chain was sequenced for a study of ipilimumab plus nivolumab after autologous stem cell transplantation. Starting 14 to 28 days after autologous transplant, ipilimumab 1 mg/kg was given. Broader study findings: TCR repertoire, Treg phenotype and gut microbiota reportedly support more study of this approach.

Remarks on this clone: Its antigen remains unidentified.

Profiling relied on immunoSEQ multiplex PCR, and the TCRdb table lists in-frame clones only, not all of them. The data show over 2,000 clones, approximately 78% seen once. The germline CDR1 and CDR2 sequences are MDHEN and SYDVKM. This CDR3 is built from 16 residues. Losses at the gene ends were 1 base for V and 2 bases for J; bases not matched to a gene: 6. The sequence derives from a male donor with multiple myeloma. The material was PBMCs, obtained in a trial of ipilimumab plus nivolumab as post-transplant consolidation. V is TRBV28 and J is TRBJ2-3, with 7 bases fitting TRBD1. CDR3 coding DNA: TGTGCCAGCAGTTTATTTTTCGGGACAGTCACAGATACGCAGTATTTT. It is translated as CASSLFFGTVTDTQYF.